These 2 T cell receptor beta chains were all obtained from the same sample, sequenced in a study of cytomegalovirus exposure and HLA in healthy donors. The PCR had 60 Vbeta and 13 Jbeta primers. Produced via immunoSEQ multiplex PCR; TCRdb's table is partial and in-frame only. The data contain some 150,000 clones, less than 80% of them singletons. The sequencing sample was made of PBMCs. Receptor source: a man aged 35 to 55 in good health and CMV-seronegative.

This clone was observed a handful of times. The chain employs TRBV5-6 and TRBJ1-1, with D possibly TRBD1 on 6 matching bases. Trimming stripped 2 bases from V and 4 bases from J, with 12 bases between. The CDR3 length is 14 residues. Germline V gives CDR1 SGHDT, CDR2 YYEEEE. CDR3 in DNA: TGTGCCAGCAGCTTAGCAGGGGTGAGCACTGAAGCTTTCTTT. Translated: CASSLAGVSTEAFF.

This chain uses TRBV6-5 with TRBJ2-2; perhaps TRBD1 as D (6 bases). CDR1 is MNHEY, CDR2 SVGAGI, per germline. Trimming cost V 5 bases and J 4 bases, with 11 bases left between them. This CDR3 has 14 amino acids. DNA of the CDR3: TGTGCCAGCAGTGGTCTGGGGGCCACCGGGGAGCTGTTTTTT. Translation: CASSGLGATGELFF.